The rows below give T cell receptor beta chains drawn from one sample of a study of T-cell memory formation after mild COVID-19. TCRdb reprocessed the 5' RACE reads with MiXCR, giving one entry per CDR3 protein. There are about 320,000 distinct CDR3 sequences in the sample; roughly an eighth occur only once, and 21% lies in the top ten. Sequenced sample: PBMCs or a T cell subset sorted from them (not recorded which). Receptor source: a young man who had mild COVID-19 (a few samples of this study predate the infection). Cell type and time point are not known. Each CDR3 is given with its conserved first and last residue. A D gene is named only where the DNA matches it firmly. Size values are once, few and many counts, or a class for expanded clones, and some rows have none.

TRBJ1-5 TRBV19 NA NA CASSTTTAYSNQPQHF TGTGCCAGTAGTACGACGACAGCTTATAGCAATCAGCCCCAGCATTTT
TRBJ1-5 TRBV7-9 NA NA CASSFEENQPQHF TGTGCCAGCAGCTTTGAAGAGAATCAGCCCCAGCATTTT
TRBJ2-5 TRBV7-9 few NA CATPGFVGNAQETQYF TGTGCCACCCCTGGGTTTGTGGGGAATGCCCAAGAGACCCAGTACTTC
TRBJ1-2 TRBV2 NA TRBD1 CASSYQGEGYTF TGTGCCAGCAGTTACCAGGGGGAAGGCTACACCTTC
TRBJ2-5 TRBV20-1 NA TRBD2 CSAFTSGTSLETQYF TGCAGTGCTTTCACTAGCGGAACTAGCCTCGAGACCCAGTACTTC
TRBJ1-1 TRBV12-3/TRBV12-4 few TRBD1 CASSFGDRVKFYTEAFF TGTGCCAGCAGTTTTGGGGACAGGGTGAAATTCTACACTGAAGCTTTCTTT
TRBJ1-2 TRBV12-3/TRBV12-4 many TRBD1 CASSLTGGSWGYTF TGTGCCAGCAGTCTGACAGGGGGCAGCTGGGGCTACACCTTC
TRBJ2-2 TRBV6-2/TRBV6-3 many TRBD2 CASSTGLADTGELFF TGTGCCAGCAGTACGGGACTAGCGGACACCGGGGAGCTGTTTTTT
TRBJ1-6 TRBV15 few NA CATSWGSDSPLHF TGTGCCACCAGCTGGGGTAGTGATTCACCCCTCCACTTT
TRBJ1-2 TRBV4-3 few NA CASSHQTDRANYGYTF TGCGCCAGCAGCCACCAAACGGACAGAGCTAACTATGGCTACACCTTC